What follows is one TCR beta chain and its context. Using immunoSEQ multiplex PCR, the repertoire was profiled, and TCRdb retains in-frame clones only, with some absent. The profile covers about 80,000 clones, with about 97% appearing a single time and more than 0.15% taken by the ten largest. The data originate from a study of technical replicates of blood from several donors. Per the germline V gene, CDR1 is MGHDK and CDR2 is SYGVNS. Germline trimming cut 3 bases from V and 7 bases from J; bases unmatched to any gene: 6. The CDR3 is 16 amino acids. This chain links TRBV25-1 with TRBJ2-2; 12 positions match TRBD1. What was sequenced was T cells isolated from PBMCs. The source is a human donor in good health. The CDR3 is CASSDQGQGAVGELFF. For the CDR3, the DNA is TGTGCCAGCAGTGACCAGGGACAGGGGGCCGTCGGGGAGCTGTTTTTT.